Shown below are 5 T cell receptor beta chains from a single sample sequenced in a study of shared clonotypes between healthy human individuals. Produced via immunoSEQ multiplex PCR; TCRdb's table is partial and in-frame only. The sample includes 1,500,000 or so clones, approximately 97% of them seen just once. The sample consisted of naive CD4+ T cells sorted from blood. This sample's subset: CD45RA+ positively selected. The receptors were gathered from a man aged 25 to 45 in good health.

V is TRBV5-1 and J is TRBJ2-2; TRBD2 agrees at 13 bases. The trim removed 4 bases at V and 1 base at J, leaving 7 bases unmatched. The CDR3 covers 18 residues. Per germline, CDR1 SGHRS and CDR2 YFSETQ. CDR3: CASSPTSGRAGNTGELFF. The DNA of the CDR3 is TGCGCCAGCAGCCCAACTAGCGGGAGGGCCGGGAACACCGGGGAGCTGTTTTTT.

The chain employs TRBV29-1 and TRBJ1-2, with D tentatively TRBD1 (5 bases). The V end was cut by 1 base, the J end by 4 bases, with 10 bases between. The CDR3 loop spans 13 amino acids. Germline V CDR1 and CDR2: SQVTM, ANQGSEA. In DNA, the CDR3 is TGCAGCGTTGAAGGGGGGAATGTCTATGGCTACACCTTC. Translated, it gives CSVEGGNVYGYTF.

V and J are TRBV9 and TRBJ2-3, with 11 bases lining up with TRBD2. Losses at the gene ends were 3 bases for V and 5 bases for J; bases not matched to a gene: 8. Germline V CDR1 and CDR2: SGDLS, YYNGEE. This CDR3 comprises 16 residues. The CDR3 nucleotides are TGTGCCAGCAGCGAACTAGCGGGAGTCTTGGGAGATACGCAGTATTTT. Its translation is CASSELAGVLGDTQYF. Full variable domain (missing parts from reference TRBV9 and TRBJ2-3): DSGVTQTPKHLITATGQRVTLRCSPRSGDLSVYWYQQSLDQGLQFLIQYYNGEERAKGNILERFSAQQFPDLHSELNLSSLELGDSALYFCASSELAGVLGDTQYFGPGTRLTVL.

This chain connects TRBV5-5 to TRBJ2-7; 9 bases match TRBD2. From germline, CDR1 is SGHKS and CDR2 YYEKEE (reference sequence). This CDR3 has 16 amino acids. Losses at the gene ends were 0 bases for V and 2 bases for J; bases not matched to a gene: 6. CDR3 coding DNA: TGTGCCAGCAGCTTGGCCCCTAGCGGGACAACCTACGAGCAGTACTTC. Its translation is CASSLAPSGTTYEQYF.

This clone was picked up one time. The genes are TRBV14 and TRBJ2-7; D ambiguous. This CDR3 has 13 amino acids. The germline gives CDR1 SGHDN, CDR2 FVKESK. Trimming took 2 bases from V and 0 from J, leaving 5 bases between them. The CDR3 nucleotides are TGTGCCAGCAGCCAATACAGCTCCTACGAGCAGTACTTC. Translating gives CASSQYSSYEQYF.